The 31 T cell receptor beta chains below were found in one sample sequenced in a study of blood T cells in healthy people across ages. Through a sample-barcoded 5' primer and a J-beta primer mix, a second PCR was run for roughly 7 to 12 cycles. TCRdb fed the 5' RACE reads into MiXCR, producing one record per CDR3 protein. The sample consists of 500,000 to 600,000 distinct CDR3 sequences, approximately 27% of them appearing once. The sequencing input was blood. Every receptor here comes from a woman aged 70-85 years in good health.

This chain uses TRBV7-8 with TRBJ2-5; D unclear. Between the trimmed V and J ends, which lost 3 bases and 0 bases, there was a span of 17 bases. Germline-derived CDR1 and CDR2 are SGHVS and FQNEAQ. The CDR3 is 17 amino acids. The CDR3 sequence: CASSFPSQRTDQETQYF. The CDR3 bases are TGTGCCAGCAGCTTTCCATCCCAACGGACGGACCAAGAGACCCAGTACTTC.

This clonotype was seen many times. The chain uses TRBV4-3 and TRBJ1-4; 12 bases agree with TRBD1. CDR3 length equals 16 residues. CDR1 and CDR2 (germline): LGHNA, YSLEER. After removal of 3 bases from V and 7 bases from J, the junction contained 6 bases not matched to a gene. The CDR3 sequence: CASSHVPGQGAEKLFF. CDR3 sequence (DNA): TGCGCCAGCAGCCATGTTCCGGGACAGGGGGCTGAAAAACTGTTTTTT.

This clonotype was observed a few times. This chain connects TRBV29-1 to TRBJ2-4, with 11 bases matching TRBD2. Trimming cost V 5 bases and J 3 bases; bases outside gene matches: 3. The CDR3 runs 14 residues. Germline V gene lookup returns CDR1 SQVTM and CDR2 ANQGSEA. CDR3 amino acids: CSVRGLAGKNIQYF. DNA for the CDR3: TGCAGCGTTCGAGGACTAGCGGGCAAAAACATTCAGTACTTC.

In this sample, this clonotype turned up a few times. The CDR3: CASLRDSLTDTQYF. The CDR3 DNA reads TGCGCCAGCCTCCGGGACTCCCTAACAGATACGCAGTATTTT. The rearrangement joins TRBV5-1 to TRBJ2-3, with D possibly being TRBD2 (6 bases). The V end lost 7 bases, the J end lost 3 bases, and 15 bases lay between the germline ends. Germline CDR1 is SGHRS and CDR2 is YFSETQ. This CDR3 spans 14 amino acids.

The rearrangement links TRBV12-3 or TRBV12-4 to TRBJ2-7; D unclear. The CDR3 has 14 amino acids. V dropped 4 bases and J dropped 4 bases, with 14 bases sitting between them. CDR3 coding DNA: TGTGCCAGCAGTTCCCGAATCGGTCCTTACGAGCAGTACTTC. Amino acid sequence: CASSSRIGPYEQYF.

This clonotype was recorded a few times. The V call is TRBV5-5, the J call TRBJ1-4; the D gene is possibly TRBD1 (5 bases). Germline CDR1 and CDR2: SGHKS and YYEKEE (reference sequence). This CDR3 spans 13 amino acids. Trimming stripped 5 bases from V and 8 bases from J, with 13 bases between. For the CDR3, the DNA is TGTGCCAGCAGTTCGGGACCTCTCGAAAAACTGTTTTTT. Translating gives CASSSGPLEKLFF.

This clonotype was seen a few times. This rearrangement joins TRBV6-2 or TRBV6-3 to TRBJ1-1; D is uncertain. This CDR3 is 11 amino acids long. The V end was cut by 2 bases, the J end by 8 bases, with 6 bases between. CDR1 and CDR2 (germline): MNHEY, SVGEGT. CDR3 sequence (DNA): TGTGCCAGCAGTTACCTGACGGAAGCTTTCTTT. This encodes CASSYLTEAFF.

The chain links TRBV20-1 to TRBJ2-5; D possibly corresponds to TRBD1 (5 bases). The V gene lost 3 bases and the J gene lost 2 bases, with 10 bases spanning the gap. The CDR3 is 13 amino acids. CDR1 is DFQATT, CDR2 SNEGSKA, per germline (reference sequence). The CDR3 bases are TGCAGTGCTAGCGCGACAGTTCAAGAGACCCAGTACTTC. As protein: CSASATVQETQYF.

This clonotype was observed at least ten times. The chain couples TRBV9 to TRBJ1-4, with a tentative D call TRBD1 (6 bases). The CDR3 loop spans 15 amino acids. V was shortened by 4 bases and J by 7 bases, with 17 bases between the two germline ends. The germline V gene encodes CDR1 SGDLS and CDR2 YYNGEE. CDR3 in amino acids: CASSRPMGGGEKLFF. As DNA, the CDR3 is TGTGCCAGCAGCCGGCCAATGGGAGGGGGTGAAAAACTGTTTTTT. The whole variable domain, remainder taken from reference TRBV9 and TRBJ1-4, is DSGVTQTPKHLITATGQRVTLRCSPRSGDLSVYWYQQSLDQGLQFLIQYYNGEERAKGNILERFSAQQFPDLHSELNLSSLELGDSALYFCASSRPMGGGEKLFFGSGTQLSVL.

The chain carries TRBV10-3 and TRBJ1-6; 11 bases line up with TRBD1. V was pared by 6 bases and J by 7 bases, with 5 bases of the junction left unmatched. This CDR3 is 15 amino acids long. Looked up from germline, CDR1 is ENHRY and CDR2 is SYGVKD. The CDR3 region is CAIRPGQGGNSPLHF. CDR3 DNA sequence: TGTGCCATCAGACCGGGACAGGGGGGAAATTCACCCCTCCACTTT.

The rearrangement links TRBV7-8 to TRBJ1-1; weak D call: TRBD1 (6 bases). With 5 bases removed from V and 5 bases from J, the gap between germline ends came to 18 bases. The CDR3 runs 15 residues. Germline V gene data show CDR1 as SGHVS and CDR2 as FQNEAQ. CDR3 nucleotide sequence: TGTGCCAGCAGCCTCCTTTGGGGGGCTAAGACTGAAGCTTTCTTT. It is translated as CASSLLWGAKTEAFF.

The chain uses TRBV20-1 and TRBJ1-2; 7 bases align to TRBD1. J lost 2 bases, V lost 5 bases, and 8 bases had no gene match. CDR1 is DFQATT and CDR2 is SNEGSKA in the germline V gene (reference sequence). The CDR3 consists of 14 residues. CDR3 residues: CSAFTGDLNYGYTF. The CDR3 DNA follows: TGCAGTGCTTTTACAGGGGACCTCAACTATGGCTACACCTTC.

This clonotype was seen a few times. The chain employs TRBV27 and TRBJ2-3; unclear D gene. Germline V gene lookup returns CDR1 MNHEY and CDR2 SMNVEV (reference sequence). Trimming cost V 4 bases and J 0 bases, with 14 bases left between them. The CDR3 sequence is 16 residues long. The CDR3 DNA reads TGTGCCAGCAGTTCCTTCAGAGCATCTAGCACAGATACGCAGTATTTT. The encoded protein is CASSSFRASSTDTQYF.

This clonotype occurred once. The chain combines TRBV11-1 with TRBJ2-1; 11 bases align to TRBD2. This CDR3 spans 15 amino acids. Germline V gene sequence: CDR1 SGHAT, CDR2 FQDESV (reference sequence). J gave up 7 bases and V 6 bases, and 8 bases lay outside the gene matches. CDR3 protein: CASRPLAGGLNEQFF. The CDR3 DNA reads as TGTGCCAGCAGGCCCCTAGCGGGGGGCCTGAATGAGCAGTTCTTC.

This chain uses TRBV18 with TRBJ2-3; TRBD2 agrees at 11 bases. Germline CDR1 reads KGHSH; CDR2 reads LQKENI. The CDR3 is 19 amino acids. J gave up 5 bases and V 6 bases, and 19 bases lay outside the gene matches. The CDR3 region has the DNA TGTGCCAGCTCGCGAGCCGGGACTAGCGGCGCGCCTGTCGTAGATACGCAGTATTTT. Translating gives CASSRAGTSGAPVVDTQYF.

The V gene is TRBV5-4, the J gene TRBJ2-1; 9 nucleotides agree with TRBD2. CDR3 size: 16 residues. V lost 0 bases to trimming and J lost 4 bases; unmatched junction nucleotides: 5. Germline CDR1 is SGHNT and CDR2 is YYREEE (reference sequence). The CDR3 region has the DNA TGTGCCAGCAGCTTGGGCGGGGGGGCGGATTACAATGAGCAGTTCTTC. Translation gives CASSLGGGADYNEQFF.

This clonotype was seen more than once but under ten times. This likely comes from a read error, as the CDR3 has no conserved phenylalanine or tryptophan at its end. CDR3 in amino acids: CASSLVQGTNEQFL. CDR3 sequence (DNA): TGCGCCAGCAGCTTGGTCCAGGGAACCAATGAGCAGTTCCTC. The J gene is TRBJ2-5, the V gene TRBV5-1, with D possibly TRBD1 on 5 matching bases. The DNA end lines up better with TRBJ2-1; the J call may be wrong. The CDR3 loop spans 14 amino acids. The germline gives CDR1 SGHRS, CDR2 YFSETQ.

V is TRBV18 and J is TRBJ2-7; 8 nucleotides line up with TRBD1. J gave up 0 bases and V 3 bases, and 10 bases lay outside the gene matches. This CDR3 has 17 amino acids. Germline values: CDR1 KGHSH, CDR2 LQKENI. Here the CDR3 DNA reads TGTGCCAGCTCACCCTATCAAAAAGGGACAGGCTCCTACGAGCAGTACTTC. Translated, it gives CASSPYQKGTGSYEQYF.

This clonotype appeared a few times. The genes are TRBV20-1 and TRBJ2-5; no firm D call. The DNA matches TRBJ2-7 better at its end, which makes the J call doubtful. This CDR3 region has 15 residues. Germline CDR1 DFQATT, CDR2 SNEGSKA (reference sequence). As DNA, the CDR3 is TGCAGTGCTAGAGATTCGGACCAGGTCGGCCACGAGCAGTACTTC. It yields the protein CSARDSDQVGHEQYF.

The table lists this clonotype with a count of one. One end of the junction fails to match germline, which may point to a read error. V is TRBV4-3 and J is TRBJ2-7, with D possibly TRBD2 on 6 matching bases. CDR3 length: 16 amino acids. Per germline, CDR1 LGHNA and CDR2 YSLEER. In DNA form, the CDR3 reads TGCACCAGCAGCCAAAACCCTCTAGTTGCGGGGAGCGAGCAGTACTTC. Protein: CTSSQNPLVAGSEQYF.

The CDR3 DNA sequence: TGTGCCATCAGTGAGTCTTACAAGGGATCTTCGGCCACCCAGTACTTC. Its translation is CAISESYKGSSATQYF. The chain carries TRBV10-3 and TRBJ2-1; no clear D. The assigned J gene may be wrong: the sequence end matches TRBJ2-5 better. The V gene's germline CDR1 is ENHRY and CDR2 SYGVKD. CDR3 length equals 16 residues.

The rearrangement joins TRBV20-1 to TRBJ2-3; 9 nucleotides agree with TRBD1. V shed 3 bases and J 1 base; nucleotides not matched to a gene: 2. Germline CDR1 and CDR2: DFQATT and SNEGSKA (reference sequence). CDR3 length: 14 residues. CDR3 protein: CSARRQGGTDTQYF. CDR3 sequence (DNA): TGCAGTGCTAGGAGACAGGGGGGCACAGATACGCAGTATTTT.

This chain joins TRBV29-1 and TRBJ2-3; 7 positions match TRBD2. The CDR3 runs 15 residues. V lost 2 bases, J lost 0 bases, and 5 bases stayed unmatched. CDR1 SQVTM and CDR2 ANQGSEA come from the germline V gene. CDR3 sequence: CSVEIDGGSTDTQYF. CDR3 sequence (DNA): TGCAGCGTTGAAATTGACGGGGGGAGCACAGATACGCAGTATTTT.

V gene TRBV7-9 combines with J gene TRBJ2-3; TRBD2 aligns across 11 bases. The ends lost 3 bases at V and 4 bases at J; junction bases unmatched: 6. The CDR3 sequence is 16 residues long. Germline loops: CDR1 SEHNR, CDR2 FQNEAQ (reference sequence). CDR3 region: CASSFPTSGASDTQYF. The CDR3, as DNA: TGTGCCAGCAGCTTTCCGACTAGCGGGGCGTCAGATACGCAGTATTTT.

This clonotype was recorded a few times. The chain uses TRBV9 and TRBJ1-2; D unresolved. V was clipped by 0 bases and J by 2 bases, with 8 bases between them. The CDR3 spans 14 residues. Looked up from germline, CDR1 is SGDLS and CDR2 is YYNGEE. The CDR3 DNA reads as TGTGCCAGCAGCGTAGGTACCTCAAACTATGGCTACACCTTC. It encodes CASSVGTSNYGYTF.

V and J are TRBV9 and TRBJ2-7; 8 positions agree with TRBD2. Germline V gene lookup returns CDR1 SGDLS and CDR2 YYNGEE. The CDR3 has 14 residues. J was trimmed by 3 bases and V by 5 bases; bases with no gene match: 7. CDR3 DNA: TGTGCCAGCAGTACTAGCGGAGCGGGCTACGAGCAGTACTTC. This gives the protein CASSTSGAGYEQYF. Looking up the rest from reference TRBV9 and TRBJ2-7 gives the full variable domain: DSGVTQTPKHLITATGQRVTLRCSPRSGDLSVYWYQQSLDQGLQFLIQYYNGEERAKGNILERFSAQQFPDLHSELNLSSLELGDSALYFCASSTSGAGYEQYFGPGTRLTVT.

This sequence joins TRBV5-6 and TRBJ1-5; TRBD1 matches at 9 bases. V shed 2 bases and J 3 bases; nucleotides not matched to a gene: 3. Germline values: CDR1 SGHDT, CDR2 YYEEEE. The CDR3 has 15 residues. CDR3 protein: CASSLWDRANQPQHF. The DNA of the CDR3 is TGTGCCAGCAGCTTATGGGACAGGGCCAATCAGCCCCAGCATTTT.

The V call is TRBV12-3 or TRBV12-4, the J call TRBJ2-5, with 9 bases identical to TRBD1. The J call may be in error: the DNA end matches TRBJ2-1 better. The length of the CDR3 is 14 residues. The CDR3 nucleotides are TGTGCCAGCAGTCCGGGACAGGGAGAGAGTGAGCAGTTCTTC. It is translated as CASSPGQGESEQFF.

This clonotype was seen more than once but under ten times. The chain employs TRBV30 and TRBJ2-5, with D uncertain. V lost 0 bases and J 3 bases, leaving 8 bases between the germline ends. Germline loops: CDR1 GTSNPN, CDR2 SVGIG (reference sequence). The CDR3 runs 13 residues. CDR3 protein: CAWSVGLEETQYF. The CDR3 bases are TGTGCCTGGAGTGTAGGTCTGGAAGAGACCCAGTACTTC.

About this clonotype itself: The junction departs from germline at one end; a sequencing error may be responsible. The rearrangement links TRBV4-3 to TRBJ2-5; 11 bases fit TRBD2. Per germline, CDR1 LGHNA and CDR2 YSLEER. CDR3 length: 15 amino acids. CDR3 sequence: CASSQGLAGQETQYF. The CDR3 DNA reads as TGTGCCAGCAGCCAAGGACTAGCGGGTCAAGAGACCCAGTACTTC.

This chain links TRBV6-1 with TRBJ1-1, with 7 bases fitting TRBD1. This CDR3 has 16 amino acids. After removal of 7 bases from V and 11 bases from J, the junction contained 22 bases not matched to a gene. Looked up from germline, CDR1 is MNHNS and CDR2 is SASEGT. The CDR3 DNA sequence: TGTGCCAGCACCCCGGGACAGAACAGCCGCGTTTACGGGGCTTTCTTT. Its translation is CASTPGQNSRVYGAFF.